These 8 T cell receptor beta chains were sequenced from one sample in a study of beta chain features in type 1 diabetes. The whole isolated RNA underwent reverse transcription, so sequencing captured expressed TCRB transcripts. Assay used: immunoSEQ multiplex PCR; TCRdb lists only in-frame clones, some missing. The table has more than 150,000 clones, over 7.5% seen once. The sequencing input was central memory CD4+ T cells from blood. The receptor set was obtained from a woman between 18 and 29 years old in good health.

The chain employs TRBV19 and TRBJ2-7, with no clear D. Germline CDR1 LNHDA, CDR2 SQIVND (reference sequence). The ends were cut back, 5 bases at V and 0 bases at J, with 8 bases in the middle. This CDR3 spans 13 amino acids. DNA of the CDR3: TGTGCCAGTAGTTGGCCGGGCTCCTACGAGCAGTACTTC. This gives the protein CASSWPGSYEQYF. Full variable domain (rest looked up from reference TRBV19 and TRBJ2-7): DGGITQSPKYLFRKEGQNVTLSCEQNLNHDAMYWYRQDPGQGLRLIYYSQIVNDFQKGDIAEGYSVSREKKESFPLTVTSAQKNPTAFYLCASSWPGSYEQYFGPGTRLTVT.

This clone occurred a few times. CDR3 nucleotides: TGCAGCGTTGGGGCGGGTGGGGCCAACGTCCTGACTTTC. Protein sequence: CSVGAGGANVLTF. The genes are TRBV29-1 and TRBJ2-6; TRBD2 might be the D (5 bases). Germline V gives CDR1 SQVTM, CDR2 ANQGSEA. The CDR3 is made up of 13 amino acids. Trimming pared 4 bases from V and 3 bases from J, leaving 7 bases between.

The chain has TRBV6-5 and TRBJ1-2; D perhaps matches TRBD1 (5 bases). V was pared by 6 bases and J by 5 bases, with 13 bases between. CDR1 and CDR2 (germline): MNHEY, SVGAGI. This CDR3 contains 13 residues. CDR3 sequence reads: CASSVTGSYGYTF. The CDR3, as DNA: TGTGCCAGCAGCGTCACAGGATCTTATGGCTACACCTTC.

This clone showed up just a few times. The chain recombines TRBV7-3 with TRBJ2-3; 8 bases fit TRBD1. The CDR3 extends over 15 amino acids. V lost 4 bases and J lost 2; bases outside the gene matches: 5. Germline V gene lookup returns CDR1 SGHTA and CDR2 FQGTGA. The CDR3 coding sequence is TGTGCCAGCAGCTCGGACAGGGCCTTCACAGATACGCAGTATTTT. Residues: CASSSDRAFTDTQYF. Full variable domain (remainder filled in from reference TRBV7-3 and TRBJ2-3): GAGVSQTPSNKVTEKGKYVELRCDPISGHTALYWYRQSLGQGPEFLIYFQGTGAADDSGLPNDRFFAVRPEGSVSTLKIQRTERGDSAVYLCASSSDRAFTDTQYFGPGTRLTVL.

This clone was seen just once. This chain connects TRBV30 to TRBJ1-2; D is uncertain. The CDR3 loop spans 15 amino acids. The V and J ends lost 5 bases and 3 bases respectively, with 19 bases between them. Germline V gives CDR1 GTSNPN, CDR2 SVGIG (reference sequence). CDR3 protein: CAWEAKATRYYGYTF. For the CDR3, the DNA is TGTGCCTGGGAGGCCAAAGCGACCCGGTACTATGGCTACACCTTC.

The chain carries TRBV4-1 and TRBJ2-7; TRBD2 aligns across 8 bases. Germline CDR1 and CDR2: MGHRA and YSYEKL. Germline trimming cut 4 bases from V and 2 bases from J; bases unmatched to any gene: 10. The CDR3 runs 16 residues. The CDR3 sequence: CASSLDTSGTAYEQYF. CDR3 DNA: TGCGCCAGCAGCCTAGATACTAGCGGCACAGCCTACGAGCAGTACTTC.

V is TRBV18 and J is TRBJ2-7, with 7 bases matching TRBD1. CDR3 size: 13 residues. With 3 bases clipped from V and 5 bases from J, the junction kept 4 bases outside the gene matches. From germline, CDR1 is KGHSH and CDR2 LQKENI. The DNA of the CDR3 is TGTGCCAGCTCACCCTCTCAGGGGGACGAGCAGTACTTC. Encoded protein: CASSPSQGDEQYF.

This clone showed up just a few times. The chain links TRBV11-3 to TRBJ1-1, with D uncertain. The CDR3 contains 13 residues. V dropped 3 bases and J dropped 1 base, with 6 bases sitting between them. Germline lookup yields CDR1 SGHNT and CDR2 YENEEA. The CDR3 nucleotides are TGTGCCAGCAGCTTGGAGCCGAACACTGAAGCTTTCTTT. Residues: CASSLEPNTEAFF.